The rows below give T cell receptor beta chains drawn from one sample of a study of T cells and Merkel cell carcinoma outcomes. Method: immunoSEQ multiplex PCR; TCRdb's copy keeps in-frame clones and lacks some. In the table there are roughly 13,000 clones, roughly 92% of which are singletons. Source material: tumor tissue from Merkel cell carcinoma. These receptors all come from a human donor with Merkel cell carcinoma. Each CDR3 is given with its conserved first and last residue. The D gene is left open where the match is weak.

>TRBV30|TRBD1|TRBJ2-7
TGTGCCTGGATTGGGAAGGGGGCCTCCTACGAGCAGTACTTC
CAWIGKGASYEQYF
>TRBV5-1|-|TRBJ1-2
TGCGCCAGCAGCTTGAGGGCGAACGCAAATGAGGGCTACACCTTC
CASSLRANANEGYTF
>TRBV2|-|TRBJ1-2
TGTGCCAGCAGTAACTTACAGGGTGCGGGCTACACCTTC
CASSNLQGAGYTF
>TRBV5-1|TRBD2|TRBJ2-1
TGCGCCAGCAGCTTAAGCGGGGGCCCAGACAATGAGCAGTTCTTC
CASSLSGGPDNEQFF
>TRBV6-5|-|TRBJ2-2
TGTGCCAGCCTGACAGGGAACACCGGGGAGCTGTTTTTT
CASLTGNTGELFF
>TRBV5-1|TRBD1|TRBJ1-1
TGCGCCAGCAGCTTGGGCTGGGACAGCCTGAACACTGAAGCTTTCTTT
CASSLGWDSLNTEAFF
>TRBV4-1|-|TRBJ1-1
TGCGCCAGCAGCCAAGACAGATTAAACACTGAAGCTTTCTTT
CASSQDRLNTEAFF
>TRBV29-1|TRBD1|TRBJ2-2
TGCAGCGCCCGACAGGGGTGGGCCGGGGAGCTGTTTTTT
CSARQGWAGELFF
>TRBV18|-|TRBJ2-2
TGTGCCAGCTCAGCAGGACGCGGGGACACCGGGGAGCTGTTTTTT
CASSAGRGDTGELFF
>TRBV2|-|TRBJ1-1
TGTGCCAGCAGGGCAGCCACTGAAGCTTTCTTT
CASRAATEAFF
>TRBV5-1|TRBD2|TRBJ2-5
TGCGCCAGCAGCTTGGGACTAGCGGGGGGGCAAGAGACCCAGTACTTC
CASSLGLAGGQETQYF
>TRBV29-1|-|TRBJ2-3
TGCAGCGTTGGAGGGTGGGGGTCTAGCACAGATACGCAGTATTTT
CSVGGWGSSTDTQYF
>TRBV29-1|-|TRBJ1-3
TGCAGCGGAGATCGTGGAAACACCATATATTTT
CSGDRGNTIYF
>TRBV4-2|-|TRBJ2-7
TGTGCCAGCAGCCAAGAATTCACTAGTAGCTCCTACGAACAGTACTTC
CASSQEFTSSSYEQYF
>TRBV5-1|TRBD2|TRBJ2-7
TGCGCCAGCAGCCGGGAGGGCTCCTACGAGCAGTACTTC
CASSREGSYEQYF
>TRBV5-1|TRBD1|TRBJ1-1
TGCGCCAGCAGCTTACAGGGGGCCCATGCTTTCTTT
CASSLQGAHAFF